This passage covers 8 T cell receptor beta chains from one sample sequenced in a study of post-analysis software for immune sequencing data. Unique molecular identifiers tagged the TCR beta cDNA libraries. TCRdb used MiXCR to reprocess the PCR reads, holding one entry per CDR3 protein. The profile covers about 620,000 distinct CDR3 sequences, with roughly two fifths appearing a single time and 1.7% taken by the ten largest. No antigens are known for them. Study findings and constraints: Controls had lower frequencies than patients of five or six TRBV segments, which included TRBV5-6, TRBV5-1 and TRBV20-1.

Sequencing used blood. The receptors shown here come from a girl under 18 with multiple sclerosis.

V and J are TRBV7-8 and TRBJ2-4, with 7 bases matching TRBD1. The V and J ends lost 5 bases and 0 bases, in that order; junction bases with no gene match: 7. This CDR3 contains 16 residues. The germline V gene encodes CDR1 SGHVS and CDR2 FQNEAQ. Here the CDR3 reads CASSPRTGRAKNIQYF. For the CDR3, the DNA is TGTGCCAGCAGCCCGAGGACAGGTCGAGCCAAAAACATTCAGTACTTC.

There are a few counts of this clonotype. The chain uses TRBV27 and TRBJ1-5; D unclear. V shed 5 bases and J shed 4 bases, with 9 bases lying between them. The CDR3 has 13 amino acids. From germline, CDR1 is MNHEY and CDR2 SMNVEV (reference sequence). As DNA, the CDR3 is TGTGCCAGCAGTATAACCTCTAATCAGCCCCAGCATTTT. Its protein product is CASSITSNQPQHF.

V gene TRBV6-5 combines with J gene TRBJ2-7, with D perhaps given as TRBD1 or TRBD2 (5 bases each). This CDR3 has 15 amino acids. From germline, CDR1 is MNHEY and CDR2 SVGAGI. V lost 2 bases and J 6 bases, leaving 17 bases between the germline ends. The CDR3, as DNA: TGTGCCAGCAGTTACGCGGGCAGGGTCGGCTTCGAGCAGTACTTC. It encodes CASSYAGRVGFEQYF.

The sample holds a few counts of this clonotype. This chain joins TRBV20-1 and TRBJ2-4; the match to TRBD2 covers 12 bases. Trimming took 6 bases from V and 3 from J; bases not matched to a gene: 12. The CDR3 has 17 residues. Germline lookup yields CDR1 DFQATT and CDR2 SNEGSKA (reference sequence). The CDR3 reads CSAAGLAGGPRKNIQYF. CDR3 nucleotide sequence: TGCAGTGCCGCGGGTCTAGCGGGGGGGCCTCGCAAAAACATTCAGTACTTC.

The gene calls are TRBV27 and TRBJ1-2, with 8 bases lining up with TRBD1. The trim removed 2 bases at V and 6 bases at J, leaving 5 bases unmatched. Germline CDR1 reads MNHEY; CDR2 reads SMNVEV (reference sequence). This CDR3 contains 14 residues. The CDR3 DNA follows: TGTGCCAGCAGTTTAACAGGGGGGGTTGATGGCTACACCTTC. Encoded protein: CASSLTGGVDGYTF.

This rearrangement joins TRBV12-3 or TRBV12-4 to TRBJ2-1; 10 positions match TRBD2. This CDR3 region has 15 residues. V shed 4 bases and J 14 bases; nucleotides not matched to a gene: 14. CDR3 DNA: TGTGCCAGCAGTTCACCCGGGACTAGCGCGTCTCTGGAGTTCTTC. This gives the protein CASSSPGTSASLEFF.

This clonotype was seen once. This chain joins TRBV7-9 and TRBJ2-1; 11 nucleotides align to TRBD2. Germline V lookup: CDR1 SEHNR, CDR2 FQNEAQ (reference sequence). The CDR3 length is 15 residues. The ends lost 1 base at V and 10 bases at J; junction bases unmatched: 6. The CDR3 is CASSLVTSGRREQFF. Here the CDR3 DNA reads TGTGCCAGCAGCTTAGTCACTAGCGGGAGACGGGAGCAGTTCTTC.

This clonotype has just a few counts. The chain employs TRBV6-2 or TRBV6-3 and TRBJ2-1, with D perhaps being TRBD1 or TRBD2 (5 bases each). Trimming took 8 bases from V and 5 from J, leaving 13 bases between them. In germline, CDR1 is MNHEY, CDR2 SVGEGT. The CDR3 contains 13 residues. CDR3 nucleotide sequence: TGTGCCAGCGTCCGGGACGGAAACAATGAGCAGTTCTTC. It yields the protein CASVRDGNNEQFF.